This entry features one TCR beta chain sequence. Its cognate antigen has yet to be identified. The sample holds no much larger clone one base away, and base qualities are not on file. The entry originates in a study of OX40 agonist ivuxolimab in advanced cancers. Looking at the study overall: Ivuxolimab was an agonistic, fully human IgG2 monoclonal antibody directed against OX40 (CD134), a costimulatory receptor. The paper describes the monotherapy dose-escalation part (N of about 47 patients) of the phase I trial of ivuxolimab. Intravenous ivuxolimab was administered to patients every 2 weeks at six dose levels: 0.01, 0.1, 0.3, 1.5, 3 and 10 mg/kg. Peripheral TCRbeta sequencing aimed to test whether ivuxolimab altered TCR sequence diversity and caused clonal T-cell expansion. Partial responses were achieved by three dose-escalation patients, of whom one had hepatocellular carcinoma and two had cutaneous melanoma. In the dose-escalation cohort, roughly four fifths of patients were male, and the mean age was approximately 64 years, with a range of about 23 to 90. Prior anti-PD-1, anti-PD-L1 or anti-CTLA-4 therapy was permitted, and checkpoint inhibitors had been received by around 40% of dose-escalation patients. Among the roughly 50 dose-escalation patients, approximately 20 had hepatocellular carcinoma, roughly 15 melanoma, 9 renal cell carcinoma and 9 head and neck cancer. Broader findings and caveats from the paper: After ivuxolimab, more expanded clones were found on average in CD8+ T cells than in CD4+ T cells. In partial responders in the 0.1-3.0 mg/kg groups, normalized peripheral clonal expansion was found to be among the lowest, especially among CD8+ T cells. Low levels of normalized T-cell clonal expansion were also seen in some patients who did not respond. Antigen specificity was not determined for the clonally expanded peripheral T cells. At doses from 0.1 to 3.0 mg/kg, clonal expansion was seen in both CD4+ and CD8+ blood T cells between baseline and week 6.

The trial excluded patients who had a history of autoimmune disease or were on systemic immunosuppression. Peripheral blood for TCR sequencing was collected from all dose cohorts at baseline, on cycle 4 day 1, and on cycle 7 day 1. Samples came from an open-label, multicenter, first-in-human phase I dose-escalation trial of ivuxolimab. Adults with locally advanced or metastatic head and neck squamous cell, hepatocellular, melanoma or renal cell carcinoma were enrolled in the trial. Before TCR sequencing, CD4+ T cells and CD8+ T cells were sorted from peripheral blood as separate populations. To sequence the TCRbeta CDR3 region, genomic DNA was isolated from the sorted cells. The immunoSEQ Assay was used for sequencing of TCRbeta CDR3 regions. TCRdb re-hosts the immuneACCESS table, in-frame sequences only. Its copies lack some clones; in the studies checked, an unresolved V gene accounts for under half of them, and the cause for the rest is not known. This sample is represented by 25,000 to 30,000 clones; 84% of them were singletons. Clones ranked in the top ten supply 18% of the sample.

At the junction V is shortened by 5 bases and J by 2 bases; bases outside the gene matches: 8. CDR1 and CDR2, per the germline V gene, are SGHDT and YYEEEE. Measured from the cysteine to the phenylalanine, the CDR3 is 15 residues long. Of all the DNA, just the CDR3 is kept, 45 bases in frame from base 1. Recombination joined TRBV5-6 with TRBJ2-7; 9 middle bases align to TRBD1. Material: CD4+ or CD8+ T cells sorted from blood, obtained in a trial of the OX40 agonist ivuxolimab. The source is an adult with an advanced solid tumor such as melanoma, head and neck, liver or kidney cancer. The CDR3: CASSPGTGTPYEQYF. The nucleotide sequence is TGTGCCAGCAGTCCCGGGACAGGGACCCCCTACGAGCAGTACTTC. With all but the CDR3 taken from the reference TRBV5-6 and TRBJ2-7 genes, the full variable domain is: DAGVTQSPTHLIKTRGQQVTLRCSPKSGHDTVSWYQQALGQGPQFIFQYYEEEERQRGNFPDRFSGHQFPNYSSELNVNALLLGDSALYLCASSPGTGTPYEQYFGPGTRLTVT.